These T cell receptor beta chains were read from a single sample in a study of prognosis after radiotherapy for stage I lung cancer. Using its own MiXCR run on the multiplex PCR reads, TCRdb lists one record per CDR3 protein. The table records 10,000 to 15,000 distinct CDR3 sequences, 40% to 45% of them present only once. The sequencing used PBMCs, collected before or after stereotactic body radiation therapy (not recorded which). These receptors were taken from a donor older than 45 with non-small cell lung cancer. CDR3s leave out the opening cysteine and the closing phenylalanine or tryptophan. The order of the fields is J gene, D gene, V gene, clone size, CDR3 protein. A D gene is named only where the DNA matches it firmly. Rows may omit the clone size; those that give it use once, few, many or a size class.

J gene: TRBJ2-5
D gene: TRBD1
V gene: TRBV5-1
clone size: many
CDR3 protein: ASSHGWTGQETQY

J gene: TRBJ1-2
D gene: TRBD1
V gene: TRBV24-1
clone size: .
CDR3 protein: ATSDEGQGNYGYT

J gene: TRBJ1-1
D gene: .
V gene: TRBV5-1
clone size: many
CDR3 protein: ASSRDGYTEAF

J gene: TRBJ1-6
D gene: .
V gene: TRBV4-2
clone size: .
CDR3 protein: ASSQWSVKSSYNSPLH

J gene: TRBJ1-2
D gene: TRBD1
V gene: TRBV2
clone size: medium-sized
CDR3 protein: ASGQGARGYT

J gene: TRBJ2-7
D gene: TRBD1
V gene: TRBV29-1
clone size: many
CDR3 protein: SVVRGGGQVLEYEQY

J gene: TRBJ1-2
D gene: .
V gene: TRBV20-1
clone size: .
CDR3 protein: SAREFGLNYGYT

J gene: TRBJ1-6
D gene: .
V gene: TRBV7-2
clone size: medium-sized
CDR3 protein: ASSQWTARGAPLH

J gene: TRBJ2-1
D gene: TRBD2
V gene: TRBV24-1
clone size: medium-sized
CDR3 protein: ATSSGTSGNVEQF

J gene: TRBJ2-5
D gene: .
V gene: TRBV5-1
clone size: many
CDR3 protein: ASNPGGTQETQY

J gene: TRBJ2-5
D gene: .
V gene: TRBV27
clone size: many
CDR3 protein: ASSRRQQETQY

J gene: TRBJ1-6
D gene: .
V gene: TRBV6-1
clone size: .
CDR3 protein: ASSEEAGANNSPLH

J gene: TRBJ2-7
D gene: .
V gene: TRBV6-1
clone size: medium-sized
CDR3 protein: ASSSQTKWGEQY

J gene: TRBJ1-4
D gene: .
V gene: TRBV5-6
clone size: many
CDR3 protein: ASSYRDVEEKLF

J gene: TRBJ2-5
D gene: TRBD2
V gene: TRBV6-2/TRBV6-3
clone size: .
CDR3 protein: ASRFSGGEETEY

J gene: TRBJ2-2
D gene: .
V gene: TRBV28
clone size: .
CDR3 protein: ASRTFVRNTGELF

J gene: TRBJ2-3
D gene: .
V gene: TRBV20-1
clone size: .
CDR3 protein: SAFTPVGSTDTQY

J gene: TRBJ2-7
D gene: TRBD1
V gene: TRBV4-1
clone size: .
CDR3 protein: ASSQDPPGQGLYEQY

J gene: TRBJ1-1
D gene: .
V gene: TRBV14
clone size: many
CDR3 protein: ASSPQGRVGTEAF

J gene: TRBJ2-7
D gene: .
V gene: TRBV15
clone size: .
CDR3 protein: ATIRGRDSSHEQY

J gene: TRBJ2-2
D gene: .
V gene: TRBV4-2
clone size: many
CDR3 protein: ASSQVASRSNTGELF

J gene: TRBJ1-1
D gene: .
V gene: TRBV27
clone size: medium-sized
CDR3 protein: ASRTLIGRATSEAF

J gene: TRBJ2-7
D gene: TRBD2
V gene: TRBV7-2
clone size: .
CDR3 protein: ASSPRAGDYEQY

J gene: TRBJ2-3
D gene: .
V gene: TRBV20-1
clone size: many
CDR3 protein: SARGGPTDTQY

J gene: TRBJ2-2
D gene: TRBD2
V gene: TRBV28
clone size: .
CDR3 protein: ASSLIGEGGLF

J gene: TRBJ2-1
D gene: .
V gene: TRBV6-1
clone size: many
CDR3 protein: ASSEGGSYNEQF

J gene: TRBJ1-5
D gene: TRBD1
V gene: TRBV28
clone size: .
CDR3 protein: AMRGTGSWQPQH

J gene: TRBJ1-2
D gene: .
V gene: TRBV28
clone size: once
CDR3 protein: SSGSVDRSGANYGYT

J gene: TRBJ2-3
D gene: .
V gene: TRBV19
clone size: .
CDR3 protein: ASSIDPSTTDTQY

J gene: TRBJ1-1
D gene: .
V gene: TRBV7-9
clone size: medium-sized
CDR3 protein: ASSLGENTEAF

J gene: TRBJ2-3
D gene: TRBD2
V gene: TRBV5-1
clone size: many
CDR3 protein: ASSPGTSGATDTQY

J gene: TRBJ2-7
D gene: .
V gene: TRBV20-1
clone size: many
CDR3 protein: SARELSHEQY

J gene: TRBJ1-2
D gene: TRBD1
V gene: TRBV27
clone size: medium-sized
CDR3 protein: ASRPYRGLIGYT

J gene: TRBJ1-2
D gene: .
V gene: TRBV5-1
clone size: .
CDR3 protein: ASSLERGSYGYT

J gene: TRBJ2-1
D gene: .
V gene: TRBV7-6
clone size: .
CDR3 protein: ARSSAAGCDEQF

J gene: TRBJ2-1
D gene: TRBD2
V gene: TRBV4-3
clone size: .
CDR3 protein: ASSQDLHGGNEQF

J gene: TRBJ2-1
D gene: TRBD1
V gene: TRBV5-4
clone size: .
CDR3 protein: ASSAEDRVGNEQF

J gene: TRBJ2-6
D gene: .
V gene: TRBV19
clone size: .
CDR3 protein: ASSIATGSGANVLT

J gene: TRBJ1-5
D gene: TRBD1
V gene: TRBV6-2/TRBV6-3
clone size: many
CDR3 protein: ASSSDRENQPQH

J gene: TRBJ2-3
D gene: TRBD2
V gene: TRBV5-1
clone size: medium-sized
CDR3 protein: ASSLGGLAGADTQY

J gene: TRBJ2-7
D gene: TRBD2
V gene: TRBV7-8
clone size: many
CDR3 protein: ASRQTSGSYEQY

J gene: TRBJ1-5
D gene: .
V gene: TRBV6-1
clone size: .
CDR3 protein: ASILHGGGRDQPKH

J gene: TRBJ2-1
D gene: TRBD2
V gene: TRBV6-1
clone size: .
CDR3 protein: ASSRRVGGGNEQF

J gene: TRBJ1-2
D gene: TRBD1
V gene: TRBV6-1
clone size: .
CDR3 protein: ASSEGPLDRDRYFYT

J gene: TRBJ1-1
D gene: .
V gene: TRBV28
clone size: .
CDR3 protein: ASSLRGRGGHTQSF

J gene: TRBJ2-1
D gene: TRBD2
V gene: TRBV7-9
clone size: many
CDR3 protein: ASSPGTSGGQGF

J gene: TRBJ2-4
D gene: .
V gene: TRBV5-1
clone size: many
CDR3 protein: ASSLTPVAKNIQY

J gene: TRBJ2-1
D gene: .
V gene: TRBV18
clone size: many
CDR3 protein: ASSPPMGYNEQF

J gene: TRBJ2-2
D gene: .
V gene: TRBV9
clone size: .
CDR3 protein: ASSVAAGELF

J gene: TRBJ1-1
D gene: .
V gene: TRBV5-8
clone size: many
CDR3 protein: ARSLVKTELASGTEAF

J gene: TRBJ2-7
D gene: .
V gene: TRBV6-5
clone size: few
CDR3 protein: ASSYSPGVAYEQY

J gene: TRBJ2-1
D gene: TRBD2
V gene: TRBV12-3/TRBV12-4
clone size: .
CDR3 protein: ASAPSGVAGYNEQF

J gene: TRBJ2-1
D gene: TRBD2
V gene: TRBV20-1
clone size: .
CDR3 protein: SAIAAGNSYNEQF

J gene: TRBJ1-5
D gene: TRBD1
V gene: TRBV19
clone size: .
CDR3 protein: ASSREDRGNQPQH

J gene: TRBJ2-3
D gene: .
V gene: TRBV20-1
clone size: .
CDR3 protein: SASSRRAGWAADTQY